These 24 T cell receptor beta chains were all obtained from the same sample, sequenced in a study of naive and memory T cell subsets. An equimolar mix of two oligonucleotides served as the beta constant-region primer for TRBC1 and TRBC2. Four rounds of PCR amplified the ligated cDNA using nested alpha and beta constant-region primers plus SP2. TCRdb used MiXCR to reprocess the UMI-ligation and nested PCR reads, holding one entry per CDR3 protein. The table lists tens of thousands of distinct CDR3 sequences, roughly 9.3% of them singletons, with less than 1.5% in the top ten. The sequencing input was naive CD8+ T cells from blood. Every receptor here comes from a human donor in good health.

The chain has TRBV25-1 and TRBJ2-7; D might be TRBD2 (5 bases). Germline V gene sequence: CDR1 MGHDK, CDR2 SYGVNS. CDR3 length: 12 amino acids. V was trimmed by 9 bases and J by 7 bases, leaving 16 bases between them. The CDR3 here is CASLDWAGEQYF. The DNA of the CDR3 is TGTGCCAGTCTGGACTGGGCCGGGGAGCAGTACTTC.

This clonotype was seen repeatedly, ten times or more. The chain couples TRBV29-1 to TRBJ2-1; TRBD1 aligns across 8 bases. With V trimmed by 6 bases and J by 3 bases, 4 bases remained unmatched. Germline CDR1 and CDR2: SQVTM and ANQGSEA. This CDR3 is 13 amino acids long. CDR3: CSVTGVRYNEQFF. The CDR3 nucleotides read TGCAGCGTGACAGGGGTTCGCTACAATGAGCAGTTCTTC.

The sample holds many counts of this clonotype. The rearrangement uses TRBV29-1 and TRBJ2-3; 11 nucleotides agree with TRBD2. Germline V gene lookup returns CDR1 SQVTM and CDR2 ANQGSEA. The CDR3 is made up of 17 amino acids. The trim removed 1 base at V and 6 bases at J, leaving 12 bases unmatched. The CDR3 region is CSVEVGVAGGTLDTQYF. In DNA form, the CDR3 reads TGCAGCGTTGAAGTGGGGGTAGCGGGAGGGACTTTGGATACGCAGTATTTT.

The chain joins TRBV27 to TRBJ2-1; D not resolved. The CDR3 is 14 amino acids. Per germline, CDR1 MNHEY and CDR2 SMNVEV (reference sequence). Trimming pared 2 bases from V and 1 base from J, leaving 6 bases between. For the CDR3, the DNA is TGTGCCAGCAGTTTAATCGGGTCCTACAATGAGCAGTTCTTC. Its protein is CASSLIGSYNEQFF.

CDR3 sequence (DNA): TGTGCCAGCAGCTTGGCTGTGCCCTTGGCGGGCAATGAGCAGTTCTTC. This translates into CASSLAVPLAGNEQFF. The rearrangement joins TRBV5-4 to TRBJ2-1, with D possibly matching TRBD2 (5 bases). The germline gives CDR1 SGHNT, CDR2 YYREEE (reference sequence). The CDR3 is 16 residues long. V was pared by 0 bases and J by 6 bases, with 16 bases between.

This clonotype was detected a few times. CDR3 loop: CASSLRWTDTQYF. As DNA, the CDR3 is TGTGCCAGCAGTTTGAGGTGGACAGATACGCAGTATTTT. V usage is TRBV27 and J usage is TRBJ2-3; D is unresolved. Germline V gives CDR1 MNHEY, CDR2 SMNVEV (reference sequence). The V gene lost 3 bases and the J gene lost 3 bases, with 7 bases spanning the gap. This CDR3 region has 13 residues.

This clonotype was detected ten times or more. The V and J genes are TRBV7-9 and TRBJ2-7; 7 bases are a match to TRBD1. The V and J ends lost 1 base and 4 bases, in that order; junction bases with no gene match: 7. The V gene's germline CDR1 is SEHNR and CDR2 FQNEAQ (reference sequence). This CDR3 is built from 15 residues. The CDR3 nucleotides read TGTGCCAGCAGCTTAGGGTCAGGGGGAAGGTACGAGCAGTACTTC. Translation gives CASSLGSGGRYEQYF.

CDR3 loop: CASTQGGSGEKLFF. The CDR3 coding sequence is TGTGCCAGCACCCAGGGGGGCAGCGGTGAAAAACTGTTTTTT. V usage is TRBV28 and J usage is TRBJ1-4; TRBD1 matches at 7 bases. V was clipped by 7 bases and J by 7 bases; unmatched bases: 9. This CDR3 contains 14 residues. The germline CDR1 and CDR2 sequences are MDHEN and SYDVKM.

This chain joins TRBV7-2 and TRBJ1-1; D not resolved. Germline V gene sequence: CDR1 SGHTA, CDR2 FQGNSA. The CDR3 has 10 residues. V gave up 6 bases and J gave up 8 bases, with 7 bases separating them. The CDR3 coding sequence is TGTGCCAGCAGGGATGCGGAAGCTTTCTTT. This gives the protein CASRDAEAFF.

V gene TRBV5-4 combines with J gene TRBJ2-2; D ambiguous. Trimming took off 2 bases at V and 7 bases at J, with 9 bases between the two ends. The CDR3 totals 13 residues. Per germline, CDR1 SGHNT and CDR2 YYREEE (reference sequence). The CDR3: CASSLGLIGELFF. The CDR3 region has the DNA TGTGCCAGCAGCTTAGGCCTAATCGGGGAGCTGTTTTTT. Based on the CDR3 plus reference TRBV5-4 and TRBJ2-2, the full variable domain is ETGVTQSPTHLIKTRGQQVTLRCSSQSGHNTVSWYQQALGQGPQFIFQYYREEENGRGNFPPRFSGLQFPNYSSELNVNALELDDSALYLCASSLGLIGELFFGEGSRLTVL.

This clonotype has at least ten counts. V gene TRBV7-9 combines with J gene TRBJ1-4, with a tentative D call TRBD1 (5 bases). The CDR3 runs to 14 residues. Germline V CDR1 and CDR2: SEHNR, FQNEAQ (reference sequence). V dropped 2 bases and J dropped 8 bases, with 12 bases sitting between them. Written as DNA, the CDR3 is TGTGCCAGCAGCTTAACAGGCCGGGGGGAAAAACTGTTTTTT. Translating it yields CASSLTGRGEKLFF.

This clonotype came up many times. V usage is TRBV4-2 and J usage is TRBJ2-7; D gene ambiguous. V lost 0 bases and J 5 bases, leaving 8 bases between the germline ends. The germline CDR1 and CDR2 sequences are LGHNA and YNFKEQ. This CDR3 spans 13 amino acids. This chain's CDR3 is CASSQDYEDEQYF. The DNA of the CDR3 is TGTGCCAGCAGCCAAGATTATGAAGACGAGCAGTACTTC.

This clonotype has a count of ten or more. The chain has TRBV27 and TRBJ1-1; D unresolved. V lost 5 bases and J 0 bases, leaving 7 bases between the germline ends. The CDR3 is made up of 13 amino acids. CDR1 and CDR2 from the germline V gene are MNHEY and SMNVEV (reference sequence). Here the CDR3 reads CASSIYLNTEAFF. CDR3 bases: TGTGCCAGCAGTATATACTTGAACACTGAAGCTTTCTTT.

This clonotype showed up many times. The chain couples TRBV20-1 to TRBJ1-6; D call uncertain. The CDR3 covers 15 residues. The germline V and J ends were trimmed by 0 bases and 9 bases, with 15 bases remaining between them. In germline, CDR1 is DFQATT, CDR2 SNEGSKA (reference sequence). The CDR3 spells CSAREPGSTFSPLHF. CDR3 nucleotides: TGCAGTGCTAGAGAACCGGGATCTACATTTTCACCCCTCCACTTT.

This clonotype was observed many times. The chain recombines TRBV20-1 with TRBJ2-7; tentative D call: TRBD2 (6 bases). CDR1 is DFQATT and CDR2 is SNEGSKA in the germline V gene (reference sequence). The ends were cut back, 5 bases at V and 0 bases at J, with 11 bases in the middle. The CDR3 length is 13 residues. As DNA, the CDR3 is TGCAGTGCTGCTCTCGGGAGCTCCTACGAGCAGTACTTC. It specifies CSAALGSSYEQYF.

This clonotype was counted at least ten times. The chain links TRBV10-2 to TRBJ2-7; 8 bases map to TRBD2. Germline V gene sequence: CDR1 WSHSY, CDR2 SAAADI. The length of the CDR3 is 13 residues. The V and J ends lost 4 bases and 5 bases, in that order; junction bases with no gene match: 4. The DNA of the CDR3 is TGCGCCAGCAGTGCGGGACTAGGAAACGAGCAGTACTTC. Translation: CASSAGLGNEQYF.

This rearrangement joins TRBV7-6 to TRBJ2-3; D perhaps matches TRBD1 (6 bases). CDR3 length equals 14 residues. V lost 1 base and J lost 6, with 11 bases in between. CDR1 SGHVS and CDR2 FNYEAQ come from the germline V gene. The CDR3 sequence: CASSLGTGSDTQYF. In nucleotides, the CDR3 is TGTGCCAGCAGCTTAGGTACAGGGTCGGATACGCAGTATTTT.

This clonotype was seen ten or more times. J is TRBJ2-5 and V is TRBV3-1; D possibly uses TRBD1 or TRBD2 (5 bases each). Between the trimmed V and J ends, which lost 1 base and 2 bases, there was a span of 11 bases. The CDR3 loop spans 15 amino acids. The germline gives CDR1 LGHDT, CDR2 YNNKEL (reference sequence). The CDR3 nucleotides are TGTGCCAGCAGCCAAGGACAGAGGACTCAAGAGACCCAGTACTTC. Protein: CASSQGQRTQETQYF.

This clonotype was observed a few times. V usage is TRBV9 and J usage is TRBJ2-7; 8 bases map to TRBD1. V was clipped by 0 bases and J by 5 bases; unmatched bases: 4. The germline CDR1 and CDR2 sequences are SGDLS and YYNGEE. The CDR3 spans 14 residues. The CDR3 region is CASSVGQGANEQYF. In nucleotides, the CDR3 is TGTGCCAGCAGCGTAGGGCAGGGGGCGAACGAGCAGTACTTC. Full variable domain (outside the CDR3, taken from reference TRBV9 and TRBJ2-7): DSGVTQTPKHLITATGQRVTLRCSPRSGDLSVYWYQQSLDQGLQFLIQYYNGEERAKGNILERFSAQQFPDLHSELNLSSLELGDSALYFCASSVGQGANEQYFGPGTRLTVT.

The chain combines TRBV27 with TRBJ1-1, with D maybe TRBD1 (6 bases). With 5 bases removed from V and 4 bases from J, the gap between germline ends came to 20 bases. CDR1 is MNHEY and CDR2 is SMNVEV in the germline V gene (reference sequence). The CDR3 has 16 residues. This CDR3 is CASSRRKTGPGTEAFF. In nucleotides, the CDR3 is TGTGCCAGCAGTCGTCGGAAGACAGGACCGGGCACTGAAGCTTTCTTT.

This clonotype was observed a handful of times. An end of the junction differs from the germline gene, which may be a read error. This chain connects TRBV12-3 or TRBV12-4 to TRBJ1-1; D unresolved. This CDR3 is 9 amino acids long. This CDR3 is CASSRQIFF. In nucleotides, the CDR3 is TGTGCCAGCAGCCGGCAGATATTTTTT.

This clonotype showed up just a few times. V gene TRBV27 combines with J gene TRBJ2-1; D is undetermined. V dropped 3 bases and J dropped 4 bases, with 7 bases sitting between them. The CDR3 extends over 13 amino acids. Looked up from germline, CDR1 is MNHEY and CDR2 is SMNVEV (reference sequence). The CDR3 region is CASSFTYYNEQFF. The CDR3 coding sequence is TGTGCCAGCAGTTTCACTTATTACAATGAGCAGTTCTTC.

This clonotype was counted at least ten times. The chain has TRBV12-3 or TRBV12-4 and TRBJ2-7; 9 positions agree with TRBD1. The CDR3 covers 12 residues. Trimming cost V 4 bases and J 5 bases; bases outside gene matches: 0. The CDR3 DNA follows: TGTGCCAGCAGTTGGACAGGGGACGAGCAGTACTTC. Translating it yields CASSWTGDEQYF.

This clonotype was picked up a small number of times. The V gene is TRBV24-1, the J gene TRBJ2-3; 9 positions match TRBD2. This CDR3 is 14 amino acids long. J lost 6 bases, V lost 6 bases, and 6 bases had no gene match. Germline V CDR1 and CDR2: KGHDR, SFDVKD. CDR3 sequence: CATSSSGRSDTQYF. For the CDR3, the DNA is TGTGCCACCAGTAGCAGCGGGAGGTCGGATACGCAGTATTTT.